A single sample gave rise to the 30 T cell receptor beta chains below, sequenced in a study of radiotherapy plus CTLA-4 blockade in lung cancer. Measured with immunoSEQ multiplex PCR; TCRdb has only the in-frame clones, and not every one. The sample includes about 110,000 clones, about 84% of them seen just once. The input for sequencing was peripheral blood, taken from a patient treated with radiotherapy plus ipilimumab. The receptor source for this set is a human donor with non-small cell lung cancer that progressed on radiotherapy plus ipilimumab. Some clones in this sample may be carry-over from other donors' samples.

V usage is TRBV5-8 and J usage is TRBJ2-1, with 8 bases fitting TRBD1. The CDR3 extends over 15 amino acids. The V gene's germline CDR1 is SGHTS and CDR2 YDEGEE. With V trimmed by 4 bases and J by 2 bases, 5 bases remained unmatched. CDR3 residues: CASSLRQGPYNEQFF. The CDR3 DNA sequence: TGTGCCAGCAGCCTACGACAGGGGCCCTACAATGAGCAGTTCTTC.

The V gene is TRBV6-6, the J gene TRBJ1-1, with no clear D. This CDR3 spans 11 amino acids. V was clipped by 8 bases and J by 4 bases, with 8 bases between them. The V gene's germline CDR1 is MNHNY and CDR2 SVGAGI (reference sequence). CDR3 residues: CASGGRTEAFF. The CDR3 coding sequence is TGTGCCAGCGGCGGGCGCACTGAAGCTTTCTTT.

This chain connects TRBV6-6 to TRBJ2-3, with 12 bases fitting TRBD2. The V segment lost 4 bases and the J segment 1 base; nucleotides outside the gene matches: 0. The germline gives CDR1 MNHNY, CDR2 SVGAGI (reference sequence). This CDR3 comprises 15 residues. In DNA form, the CDR3 reads TGTGCCAGCAGTTGGACTAGCGGGGGCACAGATACGCAGTATTTT. Translated: CASSWTSGGTDTQYF.

CDR3 region: CATGTNWVAQPQHF. The CDR3, as DNA: TGTGCCACCGGCACAAACTGGGTCGCTCAGCCCCAGCATTTT. The rearrangement uses TRBV15 and TRBJ1-5; D is unresolved. The CDR3 runs to 14 residues. CDR1 is LNHNV, CDR2 YYDKDF, per germline (reference sequence). V lost 8 bases, J lost 6 bases, and 17 bases lay in between.

V and J are TRBV27 and TRBJ1-2; D call uncertain. The CDR3 consists of 14 residues. CDR1 is MNHEY and CDR2 is SMNVEV in the germline V gene (reference sequence). V was pared by 0 bases and J by 7 bases, with 12 bases between. Here the CDR3 DNA reads TGTGCCAGCAGTTTATCGGGGTATATGGTTGGCTACACCTTC. The encoded protein is CASSLSGYMVGYTF.

The CDR3 loop is CASSVGWGNTEAFF. The CDR3, as DNA: TGTGCCAGCAGCGTTGGTTGGGGGAACACTGAAGCTTTCTTT. The chain links TRBV9 to TRBJ1-1; D ambiguous. Trimming left V 2 bases short and J 1 base short, with 9 bases between. CDR1 is SGDLS, CDR2 YYNGEE, per germline. The CDR3 runs to 14 residues.

The DNA of the CDR3 is TGTGCCAGCAGCCTGGGGACTAGCGGGGGGCGCACAGATACGCAGTATTTT. Protein sequence: CASSLGTSGGRTDTQYF. The chain joins TRBV9 to TRBJ2-3, with 15 nucleotides matching TRBD2. Germline V CDR1 and CDR2: SGDLS, YYNGEE. V trimming: 4 bases; J trimming: 1 base; junction bases outside the gene matches: 4. This CDR3 has 17 residues.

About this clone: The junction differs from germline at one of its ends, possibly a read error. This chain uses TRBV7-7 with TRBJ2-7; 7 bases match TRBD1. Per the germline V gene, CDR1 is SSHAT and CDR2 is FNYEAQ (reference sequence). This CDR3 comprises 15 residues. The CDR3 spells CASSLGAGTDYEQYF. The CDR3 nucleotides read TGTGCTAGCAGCTTAGGGGCCGGGACAGACTACGAGCAGTACTTC.

The V call is TRBV7-9, the J call TRBJ2-7; D assignment may be TRBD1 or TRBD2 (5 bases each). Germline-derived CDR1 and CDR2 are SEHNR and FQNEAQ (reference sequence). The germline V and J ends were trimmed by 5 bases and 11 bases, with 16 bases remaining between them. The CDR3 contains 12 residues. CDR3 nucleotides: TGTGCCAGCAGCCCCGGGGACCTAAAGGAGTACTTC. It yields the protein CASSPGDLKEYF.

CDR3 DNA sequence: TGTGCCAGCAGCCAAGATGTGCGACAGGGTCCCTATGGCTACACCTTC. This encodes CASSQDVRQGPYGYTF. V is TRBV14 and J is TRBJ1-2; TRBD1 matches 7 bases. The CDR3 spans 16 residues. From germline, CDR1 is SGHDN and CDR2 FVKESK. Losses at the gene ends were 0 bases for V and 4 bases for J; bases not matched to a gene: 8.

V is TRBV25-1 and J is TRBJ2-7, with a weak D call TRBD2 (7 bases). V shed 1 base and J shed 4 bases, with 14 bases lying between them. Germline V gene lookup returns CDR1 MGHDK and CDR2 SYGVNS. The CDR3 is 15 amino acids. CDR3 nucleotide sequence: TGTGCCAGCAGTGAATCTAGAGGGGGGGTGTACGAGCAGTACTTC. The encoded protein is CASSESRGGVYEQYF.

The chain combines TRBV11-2 with TRBJ1-6, with unresolved D. Trimming pared 3 bases from V and 5 bases from J, leaving 5 bases between. This CDR3 region has 13 residues. Germline V gene sequence: CDR1 SGHAT, CDR2 FQNNGV. The CDR3 here is CASSFTDNSPLHF. The CDR3 bases are TGTGCCAGCAGCTTTACAGATAATTCACCCCTCCACTTT.

The chain employs TRBV7-2 and TRBJ2-2; D is ambiguous. The V end lost 2 bases, the J end lost 6 bases, and 13 bases lay between the germline ends. Germline-derived CDR1 and CDR2 are SGHTA and FQGNSA. This CDR3 region has 15 residues. The CDR3 coding sequence is TGTGCCAGCAGCTTATCGGCGCCTACGCCCGGGGAGCTGTTTTTT. As protein: CASSLSAPTPGELFF.

The rearrangement uses TRBV9 and TRBJ1-2; 11 bases align to TRBD1. V lost 0 bases and J lost 0; bases outside the gene matches: 4. CDR1 and CDR2 (germline): SGDLS, YYNGEE. The CDR3 has 17 amino acids. The CDR3 region has the DNA TGTGCCAGCAGCGTAGCGTGGACAGGGGGCTCTAACTATGGCTACACCTTC. It translates to CASSVAWTGGSNYGYTF.

The gene calls are TRBV5-1 and TRBJ1-5, with no clear D. This CDR3 spans 15 amino acids. The V end was cut by 3 bases, the J end by 0 bases, with 10 bases between. Germline V gives CDR1 SGHRS, CDR2 YFSETQ. CDR3 amino acids: CASSWADPSNQPQHF. In nucleotides, the CDR3 is TGCGCCAGCAGCTGGGCAGATCCTAGCAATCAGCCCCAGCATTTT.

This rearrangement joins TRBV9 to TRBJ2-1; D not certain. The CDR3 spans 13 residues. Germline lookup yields CDR1 SGDLS and CDR2 YYNGEE. V lost 4 bases, J lost 7 bases, and 12 bases lay in between. The CDR3 is CASSLPAGNEQFF. The CDR3 coding sequence is TGTGCCAGCAGCCTACCGGCCGGGAATGAGCAGTTCTTC.

The CDR3 region has the DNA TGTGCCAGCTCACCCGCAGGATTAACAATCTCTGGGGCCAACGTCCTGACTTTC. This translates into CASSPAGLTISGANVLTF. The chain employs TRBV18 and TRBJ2-6; D is uncertain. V was cut by 3 bases and J by 0 bases, with 15 bases left in between. The germline gives CDR1 KGHSH, CDR2 LQKENI. This CDR3 is built from 18 residues.

This chain connects TRBV28 to TRBJ2-7; unclear D gene. Germline V lookup: CDR1 MDHEN, CDR2 SYDVKM. CDR3 size: 14 residues. V was trimmed by 3 bases and J by 2 bases, leaving 11 bases between them. The CDR3: CASSLLVGTYEQYF. CDR3 bases: TGTGCCAGCAGTTTGTTAGTCGGAACCTACGAGCAGTACTTC.

The V gene is TRBV10-3, the J gene TRBJ2-1, with 10 bases identical to TRBD2. Germline CDR1 and CDR2: ENHRY and SYGVKD. V trimming: 0 bases; J trimming: 3 bases; junction bases outside the gene matches: 5. The CDR3 is 17 residues long. In nucleotides, the CDR3 is TGTGCCATCAGTGAGTCAACTAGCGGGGTTCTCTACAATGAGCAGTTCTTC. Amino acids: CAISESTSGVLYNEQFF.

The chain joins TRBV5-1 to TRBJ2-7; D is perhaps TRBD1 or TRBD2 (5 bases each). The CDR3 length is 15 residues. CDR1 and CDR2 (germline): SGHRS, YFSETQ. V gave up 3 bases and J gave up 6 bases, with 19 bases separating them. CDR3 sequence reads: CASSSSTAAVIEQYF. CDR3 DNA sequence: TGCGCCAGCAGCTCCTCGACAGCGGCGGTGATCGAGCAGTACTTC.

V is TRBV5-4 and J is TRBJ2-4; possibly TRBD2 for D (6 bases). Germline CDR1 SGHNT, CDR2 YYREEE (reference sequence). V was pared by 3 bases and J by 9 bases, with 19 bases between. This CDR3 is 15 amino acids long. The CDR3 sequence: CASSSPRDGGSIQYF. CDR3 sequence (DNA): TGTGCCAGCAGCTCCCCCCGGGACGGGGGTAGCATTCAGTACTTC.

The chain carries TRBV27 and TRBJ2-7, with D perhaps TRBD1 or TRBD2 (5 bases each). The V end was cut by 5 bases, the J end by 0 bases, with 11 bases between. Germline V gene data show CDR1 as MNHEY and CDR2 as SMNVEV (reference sequence). The CDR3 has 14 residues. Here the CDR3 reads CASSPRGDSYEQYF. The CDR3 coding sequence is TGTGCCAGCAGTCCCCGGGGCGACTCCTACGAGCAGTACTTC.

The DNA for the CDR3 is TGTGCCAGCAGCTTAGCCCCGGTTATGAACACTGAAGCTTTCTTT. Its protein product is CASSLAPVMNTEAFF. J is TRBJ1-1 and V is TRBV7-2, with D uncertain. Germline CDR1 SGHTA, CDR2 FQGNSA. Between the trimmed V and J ends, which lost 0 bases and 0 bases, there was a span of 8 bases. CDR3 length: 15 residues.

The chain links TRBV5-1 to TRBJ2-2; TRBD1 or TRBD2 may be the D gene (6 bases each). The germline V gene has CDR1 SGHRS and CDR2 YFSETQ. The CDR3 extends over 14 amino acids. V was clipped by 2 bases and J by 3 bases, with 8 bases between them. As DNA, the CDR3 is TGCGCCAGCAGCTTTGGGGGGCACACCGGGGAGCTGTTTTTT. The encoded protein is CASSFGGHTGELFF.

This chain uses TRBV29-1 with TRBJ1-1, with 8 bases that match TRBD1. This CDR3 region has 14 residues. Looked up from germline, CDR1 is SQVTM and CDR2 is ANQGSEA. After removal of 6 bases from V and 0 bases from J, the junction contained 6 bases not matched to a gene. The CDR3 sequence: CSVPRQGMNTEAFF. CDR3 DNA sequence: TGCAGCGTACCCCGACAGGGGATGAACACTGAAGCTTTCTTT.

The chain has TRBV5-6 and TRBJ1-2; perhaps TRBD1 as D (5 bases). In germline, CDR1 is SGHDT, CDR2 YYEEEE. This CDR3 is built from 12 residues. V lost 0 bases to trimming and J lost 7 bases, with 7 bases between them. The CDR3 bases are TGTGCCAGCAGCTTGGGGAGGGGTGGCTACACCTTC. It yields the protein CASSLGRGGYTF.

The chain recombines TRBV29-1 with TRBJ2-5; weak D call: TRBD2 (6 bases). Between the trimmed V and J ends, which lost 6 bases and 5 bases, there was a span of 16 bases. This CDR3 spans 13 amino acids. Germline loops: CDR1 SQVTM, CDR2 ANQGSEA. The CDR3 DNA follows: TGCAGCGTGACCCTCGGGACTGTTGAGACCCAGTACTTC. As protein: CSVTLGTVETQYF.

This rearrangement joins TRBV27 to TRBJ2-7; 8 nucleotides match TRBD1. The CDR3 loop spans 13 amino acids. The germline V gene has CDR1 MNHEY and CDR2 SMNVEV (reference sequence). With 10 bases clipped from V and 2 bases from J, the junction kept 7 bases outside the gene matches. The CDR3 spells CATREQGAYEQYF. The CDR3 nucleotides are TGTGCCACCCGTGAACAGGGGGCCTACGAGCAGTACTTC.

The chain employs TRBV6-1 and TRBJ2-5; TRBD1 matches at 7 bases. V dropped 6 bases and J dropped 3; count of bases not matched to a gene: 7. The CDR3 covers 14 residues. The germline V gene encodes CDR1 MNHNS and CDR2 SASEGT. This chain's CDR3 is CASSPDRVEETQYF. The CDR3 DNA follows: TGTGCCAGCAGCCCAGACAGGGTTGAAGAGACCCAGTACTTC.

V and J are TRBV18 and TRBJ2-7; 7 bases fit TRBD1. Germline V gene data show CDR1 as KGHSH and CDR2 as LQKENI. Trimming cost V 0 bases and J 3 bases; bases outside gene matches: 11. The CDR3 sequence is 17 residues long. In DNA, the CDR3 is TGTGCCAGCTCACCACCTTCCCCGACAGGGAGTCGCTACGAGCAGTACTTC. It is translated as CASSPPSPTGSRYEQYF.